This T cell receptor (beta chain) was identified during a study of blood T cell repertoires in COVID-19. Study details: Samples taken during acute and convalescent COVID-19 were collected in the United States, Italy and Spain.

Unmatched junction bases numbered 2, after V lost 3 bases and J lost 3 bases. The CDR3 totals 14 residues. Germline CDR1 reads SGHAT; CDR2 reads FQNNGV. The assay was immunoSEQ multiplex PCR, and TCRdb's table has in-frame clones only and misses some. The sample has approximately 140,000 clones, over 70% seen once. Participants' own reports of clinical history determined their cohort assignment. The receptor comes from a man aged 50 to 60 in a cohort exposed to, infected with or recovered from COVID-19 (not recorded which). This chain joins TRBV11-2 and TRBJ2-3; 8 bases fit TRBD2. Input material: PBMCs or T cells enriched from blood (not recorded which). This CDR3 is CASSFSGRTDTQYF. Here the CDR3 DNA reads TGTGCCAGCAGCTTCAGCGGGAGAACAGATACGCAGTATTTT.